Listed below are T cell receptor beta chains from one sample, sequenced in a study of T cell responses to AZD1222 COVID-19 vaccine. Produced via immunoSEQ multiplex PCR; TCRdb's table is partial and in-frame only. The sample has about 150,000 clones, roughly nine tenths seen once. The sequencing here drew on peripheral blood, taken on day 0 of AZD1222 vaccination. These receptors were taken from an adult in good health. Each CDR3 is given with its conserved first and last residue. Each record gives: J gene, clone size, CDR3 length, D gene, V gene, CDR3 protein, CDR3 DNA. The D gene is left open where the match is weak. Size tells how often a clone was seen (once, few, many) or the class of an expanded clone, and some rows leave it out.

>TRBJ1-2|.|14|.|TRBV7-2
CASSLALRGYGYTF
TGTGCCAGCAGCTTAGCGCTAAGGGGATATGGCTACACCTTC
>TRBJ1-2|.|15|TRBD1|TRBV7-3
CASSLGQGVGYGYTF
TGTGCCAGCAGCTTGGGACAGGGAGTCGGCTATGGCTACACCTTC
>TRBJ2-7|.|14|TRBD1|TRBV2
CASRTQGAGYEQYF
TGTGCCAGCAGGACCCAGGGGGCGGGCTACGAGCAGTACTTC
>TRBJ2-7|.|14|TRBD1|TRBV5-1
CASSTGTGGYEQYF
TGCGCCAGCAGCACCGGGACAGGGGGCTACGAGCAGTACTTC
>TRBJ2-7|.|14|TRBD1|TRBV3-1/TRBV3-2
CASSRDRGSYEQYF
TGTGCCAGCAGCCGGGACAGGGGCAGCTACGAGCAGTACTTC
>TRBJ2-1|once|13|TRBD1|TRBV5-4
CASSLQGYNEQFF
TGTGCCAGCAGCCTACAGGGGTACAATGAGCAGTTCTTC
>TRBJ2-7|.|16|TRBD1|TRBV3-1/TRBV3-2
CASSRRRTGVKYEQYF
TGTGCCAGCAGCCGACGTCGGACAGGGGTAAAGTACGAGCAGTACTTC
>TRBJ1-1|once|12|.|TRBV9
CASSVDQGEAFF
TGTGCCAGCAGCGTAGACCAGGGTGAAGCTTTCTTT
>TRBJ1-1|.|17|TRBD1|TRBV25-1
CASSEEGDRLMNTEAFF
TGTGCCAGCAGTGAAGAGGGGGACAGACTTATGAACACTGAAGCTTTCTTT
>TRBJ2-7|.|15|TRBD1|TRBV5-4
CASSLDRGQSYEQYF
TGTGCCAGCAGCTTGGACAGGGGGCAAAGCTACGAGCAGTACTTC
>TRBJ1-2|.|11|.|TRBV29-1
CSLRQSDGYTF
TGCAGCTTAAGACAAAGCGATGGCTACACCTTC
>TRBJ2-1|.|16|TRBD2|TRBV6-1
CASSEQGLAGVNEQFF
TGTGCCAGCAGTGAACAGGGACTAGCGGGGGTTAATGAGCAGTTCTTC
>TRBJ1-5|.|11|.|TRBV27
CASSPGIPQHF
TGTGCCAGCAGTCCCGGTATTCCCCAGCATTTT
>TRBJ1-2|.|16|.|TRBV7-2
CASSLARSRGYYGYTF
TGTGCCAGCAGCTTAGCGCGAAGCCGGGGGTACTATGGCTACACCTTC
>TRBJ2-7|.|13|.|TRBV5-5
CASNKGAVYEQYF
TGTGCCAGCAACAAAGGGGCCGTCTACGAGCAGTACTTC
>TRBJ1-1|.|13|.|TRBV7-9
CASIAYGATEAFF
TGTGCCAGCATTGCTTATGGGGCCACTGAAGCTTTCTTT
>TRBJ2-7|.|14|TRBD2|TRBV20-1
CSASVPSGEYEQYF
TGCAGTGCTAGTGTTCCTAGCGGGGAGTACGAGCAGTACTTC
>TRBJ1-5|.|10|.|TRBV12-3/TRBV12-4
CARSNQPQHF
TGTGCCAGAAGCAATCAGCCCCAGCATTTT
>TRBJ2-3|.|15|.|TRBV24-1
CATRGMVGNTDTQYF
TGTGCCACTCGTGGGATGGTGGGGAACACAGATACGCAGTATTTT
>TRBJ1-6|.|15|TRBD1|TRBV19
CASSRNRGDNSPLHF
TGTGCCAGTAGCCGAAACAGGGGGGACAATTCACCCCTCCACTTT
>TRBJ1-1|.|13|.|TRBV9
CASSGEWGTEAFF
TGTGCCAGCAGCGGAGAATGGGGCACTGAAGCTTTCTTT
>TRBJ2-7|.|13|.|TRBV5-1
CASNADGSYEQYF
TGCGCCAGCAACGCGGACGGTTCCTACGAGCAGTACTTC
>TRBJ1-1|once|15|.|TRBV28
CASSLRARDDTEAFF
TGTGCCAGCAGTTTAAGGGCCCGGGATGACACTGAAGCTTTCTTT
>TRBJ2-4|.|11|.|TRBV7-9
CASSPKNIQYF
TGTGCCAGCAGCCCCAAAAACATTCAGTACTTC
>TRBJ1-2|.|15|TRBD1|TRBV6-5
CASSYRDRGPTGYTF
TGTGCCAGCAGTTACCGGGACAGGGGGCCCACTGGCTACACCTTC
>TRBJ1-6|.|14|TRBD1|TRBV18
CASSLGQGNSPLHF
TGTGCCAGCTCTCTTGGACAGGGGAATTCACCCCTCCACTTT
>TRBJ1-4|.|15|.|TRBV7-8
CASSFTPGPQAGLFF
TGTGCCAGCAGCTTCACCCCGGGCCCTCAAGCAGGACTGTTTTTT
>TRBJ1-5|few|13|.|TRBV7-9
CASSKGVNQPQHF
TGTGCCAGCAGCAAGGGGGTTAATCAGCCCCAGCATTTT
>TRBJ2-1|.|16|.|TRBV11-2
CASSFRTRSSYNEQFF
TGTGCCAGCAGCTTCCGGACAAGAAGCTCCTACAATGAGCAGTTCTTC
>TRBJ2-1|.|16|TRBD2|TRBV28
CASSLVGGIPHNEQFF
TGTGCCAGCAGTTTGGTCGGGGGGATACCCCACAATGAGCAGTTCTTC
>TRBJ1-1|.|18|.|TRBV6-4
CASSPTASVTAMNTEAFF
TGTGCCAGCAGCCCCACCGCATCCGTGACAGCTATGAACACTGAAGCTTTCTTT
>TRBJ1-3|.|16|TRBD1|TRBV18
CASSPQPQGAGNTIYF
TGTGCCAGCTCACCACAGCCCCAGGGGGCCGGAAACACCATATATTTT
>TRBJ1-5|.|16|.|TRBV7-2
CASSLVAGPGNQPQHF
TGTGCCAGCAGCTTAGTCGCAGGACCAGGCAATCAGCCCCAGCATTTT
>TRBJ1-6|.|17|TRBD1|TRBV11-3
CASPRVRDRENNSPLHF
TGTGCCAGCCCGAGGGTCCGGGACAGGGAGAATAATTCACCCCTCCACTTT
>TRBJ1-5|.|16|.|TRBV6-1
CASSERGMWGNQPQHF
TGTGCCAGCAGTGAAAGAGGGATGTGGGGCAATCAGCCCCAGCATTTT
>TRBJ1-1|medium-sized|14|.|TRBV6-1
CASSERVDVGEAFF
TGTGCCAGCAGTGAAAGGGTAGATGTGGGTGAAGCTTTCTTT
>TRBJ1-6|.|15|.|TRBV19
CASSINGGSGSPLHF
TGTGCCAGTAGTATAAATGGAGGCTCGGGATCACCCCTCCACTTT
>TRBJ2-1|.|13|.|TRBV3-1/TRBV3-2
CASSQGFRDEQFF
TGTGCCAGCAGCCAAGGCTTCCGCGATGAGCAGTTCTTC
>TRBJ1-1|once|15|.|TRBV11-2
CASSPTGTPILLAFF
TGTGCCAGCAGCCCAACCGGGACACCAATTCTTCTCGCTTTCTTT
>TRBJ1-4|.|13|.|TRBV4-1
CASSQSPVGDPRF
TGCGCCAGCAGCCAATCCCCGGTCGGGGACCCCCGATTT
>TRBJ1-6|.|16|.|TRBV2
CASRNLGGSYNSPLHF
TGTGCCAGCAGGAACTTAGGAGGATCCTATAATTCACCCCTCCACTTT
>TRBJ1-2|.|14|.|TRBV11-2
CASSSPRVPYGYTF
TGTGCCAGCAGCTCCCCCAGGGTCCCCTATGGCTACACCTTC
>TRBJ2-5|.|14|.|TRBV2
CASRLSRQEETQYF
TGTGCCAGCAGACTTTCGCGACAGGAAGAGACCCAGTACTTC
>TRBJ1-2|.|13|.|TRBV27
CASSLSARGGYTF
TGTGCCAGCAGTTTATCTGCTCGGGGTGGCTACACCTTC
>TRBJ1-3|.|16|.|TRBV6-2/TRBV6-3
CASSPPGVMTGNTIYF
TGTGCCAGCAGTCCGCCAGGGGTAATGACAGGAAACACCATATATTTT